This T cell receptor beta chain was documented in a study of T cells in Graves' hyperthyroidism and ophthalmopathy. Overall study findings and caveats: Ophthalmopathy was identified by the model a median about 6.8 months ahead of onset. Most clonotypes expanded in thyroid above 0.001 were likewise present in blood.

What was amplified from RNA transcripts were TCR beta CDR3 regions. The primer set for the first-round RT-PCR of the TCR CDR3 was HTBI. TCRdb itself ran the multiplex PCR reads through MiXCR, one entry per CDR3 protein. The sample carries roughly 650,000 distinct CDR3 sequences, roughly 15% recorded once. Turning to this clonotype: Its antigen is undetermined.

The TCR was taken from a woman between 35 and 50 years old with Graves' ophthalmopathy. Material: blood.

Written as DNA, the CDR3 is TGTGCCAGCAGTTACGCCCCCCCCGGGAATGAGCAGTACTTC. Residues: CASSYAPPGNEQYF. The J gene is TRBJ2-7, the V gene TRBV6-5; D might be TRBD2 (5 bases). Germline CDR1 is MNHEY and CDR2 is SVGAGI. V lost 2 bases to trimming and J lost 7 bases, with 15 bases between them. This CDR3 region has 14 residues.